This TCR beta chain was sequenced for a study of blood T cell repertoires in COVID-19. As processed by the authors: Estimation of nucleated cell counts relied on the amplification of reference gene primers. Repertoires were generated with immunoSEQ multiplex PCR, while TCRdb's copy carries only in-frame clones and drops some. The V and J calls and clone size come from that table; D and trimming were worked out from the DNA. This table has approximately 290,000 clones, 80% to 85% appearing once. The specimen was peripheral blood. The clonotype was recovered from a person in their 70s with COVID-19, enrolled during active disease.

CDR3 in DNA: TGTGCCAGTAGTATCGGGGTGTCCCAGCCCCAGCATTTT. Translated: CASSIGVSQPQHF. The V gene is TRBV19, the J gene TRBJ1-5, with D unclear. Germline V lookup: CDR1 LNHDA, CDR2 SQIVND (reference sequence). The CDR3 totals 13 residues. The V end was cut by 3 bases, the J end by 7 bases, with 10 bases between.